These T cell receptor beta chains were read from a single sample in a study of T cells in Graves' hyperthyroidism and ophthalmopathy. TCRdb itself ran the multiplex PCR reads through MiXCR, one entry per CDR3 protein. This sample has approximately 400,000 distinct CDR3 sequences, with less than 20% found just once. Sequencing used blood. The receptor source for this set is a woman between 18 and 29 years old with Graves' hyperthyroidism. Each CDR3 is given with its conserved first and last residue. D genes are given only for firm matches. The size field is filled for only some rows; it gives once, few, many or a size class.

d_call j_call clone_size v_call cdr3_aa cdr3_nt
- TRBJ1-1 many TRBV12-3/TRBV12-4 CASSFSPQAGGTEAFF TGTGCCAGCAGTTTTTCGCCCCAGGCAGGAGGGACTGAAGCTTTCTTT
- TRBJ2-2 few TRBV19 CASSRTYANTGELFF TGTGCCAGTAGTCGGACTTACGCGAACACCGGGGAGCTGTTTTTT
- TRBJ1-2 - TRBV12-3/TRBV12-4 CASSRDSGTSYTF TGTGCCAGCAGCAGGGATTCGGGGACGAGCTACACCTTC
- TRBJ2-5 many TRBV27 CASIGQGEETQYF TGTGCCAGCATAGGTCAAGGAGAAGAGACCCAGTACTTC
- TRBJ2-2 few TRBV7-9 CASSLGTTNTGELFF TGTGCCAGCAGCTTAGGGACTACGAACACCGGGGAGCTGTTTTTT
TRBD2 TRBJ2-7 many TRBV13 CASSLGMVTSGKGYEQYF TGTGCCAGCAGCTTAGGTATGGTGACTAGCGGGAAAGGATACGAGCAGTACTTC
- TRBJ2-1 many TRBV6-2/TRBV6-3 CASSYPLASSYNEQFF TGTGCCAGCAGTTACCCCCTAGCAAGCTCCTACAATGAGCAGTTCTTC
- TRBJ1-2 many TRBV11-2 CASSLAGMDGYTF TGTGCCAGCAGCTTAGCAGGGATGGATGGCTACACCTTC
- TRBJ2-1 few TRBV19 CASSISRGPQPSSYNEQFF TGTGCCAGTAGTATAAGCCGGGGGCCTCAACCGAGCTCCTACAATGAGCAGTTCTTC
- TRBJ2-7 few TRBV19 CASSIRLTGYEQYF TGTGCCAGTAGTATCCGTCTTACCGGCTACGAGCAGTACTTC
- TRBJ1-2 many TRBV30 CAWTAGTTYGYTF TGTGCCTGGACGGCAGGGACCACCTATGGCTACACCTTC
TRBD1 TRBJ1-1 many TRBV5-1 CASSPKTGKAFF TGCGCCAGCAGCCCAAAGACAGGGAAAGCTTTCTTT
- TRBJ1-1 - TRBV6-1 CASSDALGGNTEAFF TGTGCCAGCAGTGACGCCTTGGGAGGGAACACTGAAGCTTTCTTT
- TRBJ1-4 many TRBV28 CASFRGEKLFF TGTGCCAGTTTCCGGGGTGAAAAACTGTTTTTT
TRBD1 TRBJ2-1 - TRBV7-2 CASSLGGWAGGYNEQFF TGTGCCAGCAGCTTAGGAGGGTGGGCAGGGGGTTACAATGAGCAGTTCTTC
- TRBJ1-5 many TRBV28 CASSLDQGWQPQHF TGTGCCAGCAGTTTAGACCAGGGGTGGCAGCCCCAGCATTTT
- TRBJ2-4 many TRBV11-2 CASSPSQGGDIQYF TGTGCCAGCAGCCCCTCCCAGGGGGGTGACATTCAGTACTTC
TRBD1 TRBJ1-5 many TRBV27 CASSTGGHGQPQHF TGTGCCAGCAGTACAGGGGGCCACGGTCAGCCCCAGCATTTT
TRBD1 TRBJ1-3 - TRBV18 CASSPTGGPGNTIYF TGTGCCAGCTCACCGACAGGGGGCCCCGGAAACACCATATATTTT
TRBD1 TRBJ1-2 many TRBV7-9 CASSLARAGGNGYTF TGTGCCAGCAGCTTAGCTCGAGCAGGGGGGAATGGCTACACCTTC
- TRBJ1-1 many TRBV6-5 CASSYSKGFAFF TGTGCCAGCAGTTACTCGAAAGGGTTCGCTTTCTTT
- TRBJ1-5 many TRBV20-1 CSASRGMGINQPQHF TGCAGTGCTAGCAGGGGAATGGGAATCAATCAGCCCCAGCATTTT
- TRBJ1-2 - TRBV28 CASSHLQRGYGYTF TGTGCCAGCAGTCACCTACAACGTGGCTATGGCTACACCTTC
- TRBJ1-3 many TRBV2 CASSATGSGNTIYF TGTGCCAGCAGTGCAACAGGGAGCGGAAACACCATATATTTT
- TRBJ1-5 many TRBV5-1 CASSRGRLQPQHF TGCGCCAGCAGCCGGGGAAGGCTTCAGCCCCAGCATTTT
- TRBJ1-2 few TRBV4-1 CASSQAGKKAINYGYTF TGCGCCAGCAGCCAAGCGGGGAAAAAGGCAATTAACTATGGCTACACCTTC
TRBD2 TRBJ2-3 - TRBV13 CASSWIGGALTDTQYF TGTGCCAGCAGCTGGATCGGGGGGGCCTTGACAGATACGCAGTATTTT
- TRBJ1-2 few TRBV6-1 CASGGPGGYTF TGTGCCAGCGGGGGGCCGGGTGGCTACACCTTC
- TRBJ2-7 many TRBV20-1 CSAQEGWGAHEQYF TGCAGTGCCCAAGAGGGGTGGGGGGCCCACGAGCAGTACTTC
TRBD1 TRBJ2-5 many TRBV28 CASSSTGTGLIETQYF TGTGCCAGCAGTTCCACGGGGACAGGGTTAATAGAGACCCAGTACTTC
- TRBJ2-2 few TRBV28 CASSTGLPWAGELFF TGTGCCAGCAGTACGGGACTCCCCTGGGCCGGGGAGCTGTTTTTT
- TRBJ2-5 many TRBV20-1 CSALRGTGETQYF TGCAGTGCACTCCGGGGCACCGGAGAGACCCAGTACTTC
- TRBJ2-3 many TRBV11-3 CASSLVWVAGPTTDTQYF TGTGCCAGCAGCCTGGTATGGGTGGCGGGACCTACCACAGATACGCAGTATTTT
TRBD2 TRBJ2-3 few TRBV5-1 CASSLVGLAATDTQYF TGCGCCAGCAGCTTGGTGGGACTAGCGGCCACAGATACGCAGTATTTT
- TRBJ1-4 many TRBV18 CASSQGLNEKLFF TGTGCCAGCTCACAGGGCTTAAATGAAAAACTGTTTTTT
TRBD1 TRBJ2-7 many TRBV6-1 CASSPGPGQGSFEQYF TGTGCCAGCAGCCCGGGCCCCGGACAGGGTAGTTTCGAGCAGTACTTC
TRBD1 TRBJ1-6 many TRBV20-1 CSARDGAGGAYNSPLHF TGCAGTGCTAGAGACGGGGCAGGGGGCGCGTATAATTCACCCCTCCACTTT
TRBD1 TRBJ2-5 many TRBV12-3/TRBV12-4 CASSYRGETQYF TGTGCCAGCAGTTACAGGGGAGAGACCCAGTACTTC
- TRBJ2-3 - TRBV11-2 CASIQTRAPDTQYF TGTGCCAGCATCCAAACTCGGGCCCCAGATACGCAGTATTTT
- TRBJ1-2 many TRBV18 CASSPEDSYGYTF TGTGCCAGCTCACCTGAGGACAGTTACGGCTACACCTTC